The T cell receptor beta chain under discussion was sequenced for a study of monozygotic twins with inflammatory bowel disease. In regard to this clonotype: Its target is unknown.

Study-wide results and caveats: Support for a single strong signal or clonotype associated with IBD was absent. Different subtypes (of T cells) could not be told apart from one another.

This CDR3 is built from 14 residues. CDR1 and CDR2 from the germline V gene are SGHDT and YYEEEE. TCRdb reprocessed the 5' RACE reads and stores each CDR3 protein as one record, lacking DNA. The sample shows 190,000 or so distinct CDR3 sequences, and roughly 1.5% sits with its ten largest clones. Sequenced: blood. The genes are TRBV5-6 and TRBJ1-2; TCRdb's D call, TRBD1, is unchecked because there is no DNA. The TCR was taken from a human donor with ulcerative colitis or Crohn's disease, or a healthy co-twin of an affected twin (not recorded which). CDR3 region: CASSYPGENHGYTF. Full variable domain (outside the CDR3, taken from reference TRBV5-6 and TRBJ1-2): DAGVTQSPTHLIKTRGQQVTLRCSPKSGHDTVSWYQQALGQGPQFIFQYYEEEERQRGNFPDRFSGHQFPNYSSELNVNALLLGDSALYLCASSYPGENHGYTFGSGTRLTVV.